What follows are 23 T cell receptor beta chains derived from one specimen sequenced in a study of blood T cell repertoires in COVID-19. TCRdb keeps only in-frame clones here, not all; method: immunoSEQ multiplex PCR. The sample lists about 150,000 clones, about 87% occurring once. Sequenced input: peripheral blood. The receptors derive from an elderly man with acute or convalescent COVID-19.

This chain uses TRBV27 with TRBJ1-5, with 8 bases aligning to TRBD1. CDR1 and CDR2 (germline): MNHEY, SMNVEV (reference sequence). The CDR3 length is 16 residues. V was clipped by 2 bases and J by 1 base; unmatched bases: 4. The chain's CDR3 is CASSLQGAGSNQPQHF. The CDR3 DNA is TGTGCCAGCAGTTTACAGGGGGCGGGGAGCAATCAGCCCCAGCATTTT.

This clone was seen only a few times. The chain joins TRBV6-5 to TRBJ2-3; TRBD1 matches 7 bases. The CDR3 length is 15 residues. V trimming: 10 bases; J trimming: 2 bases; junction bases outside the gene matches: 12. Germline CDR1 reads MNHEY; CDR2 reads SVGAGI. The CDR3 loop reads CATFFRGSYTDTQYF. DNA for the CDR3: TGTGCCACCTTTTTCAGGGGGAGTTACACAGATACGCAGTATTTT.

The chain is built from TRBV29-1 and TRBJ2-5; the D gene is possibly TRBD2 (5 bases). CDR3 size: 12 residues. The germline gives CDR1 SQVTM, CDR2 ANQGSEA. The ends were cut back, 1 base at V and 5 bases at J, with 8 bases in the middle. The CDR3 loop is CSVEALAETQYF. As DNA, the CDR3 is TGCAGCGTTGAAGCCTTAGCGGAGACCCAGTACTTC. The full variable domain, with the rest looked up from reference TRBV29-1 and TRBJ2-5, is SAVISQKPSRDICQRGTSLTIQCQVDSQVTMMFWYRQQPGQSLTLIATANQGSEATYESGFVIDKFPISRPNLTFSTLTVSNMSPEDSSIYLCSVEALAETQYFGPGTRLLVL.

The sample holds many counts of this clone. The chain joins TRBV20-1 to TRBJ2-7; 9 bases map to TRBD2. J lost 2 bases, V lost 3 bases, and 8 bases had no gene match. CDR3 size: 15 residues. Germline V gene data show CDR1 as DFQATT and CDR2 as SNEGSKA (reference sequence). The CDR3 is CSASWASGKTYEQYF. CDR3 DNA sequence: TGCAGTGCTAGTTGGGCTAGCGGGAAGACCTACGAGCAGTACTTC.

This clone showed up just a few times. The chain links TRBV19 to TRBJ2-5; TRBD2 might be the D (6 bases). This CDR3 contains 12 residues. In germline, CDR1 is LNHDA, CDR2 SQIVND (reference sequence). The V end was cut by 4 bases, the J end by 6 bases, with 9 bases between. The CDR3 DNA sequence: TGTGCCAGTAGTACGGGGGAGAAGACCCAGTACTTC. It translates to CASSTGEKTQYF.

The chain uses TRBV6-4 and TRBJ1-2; 7 bases align to TRBD1. CDR3 size: 13 residues. Germline lookup yields CDR1 MRHNA and CDR2 SNTAGT. This chain's CDR3 is CVYQGGAEGGYTF. CDR3 DNA: TGTGTCTACCAAGGGGGCGCAGAAGGTGGCTACACCTTC.

This chain links TRBV19 with TRBJ1-6; 8 nucleotides align to TRBD1. The CDR3 is 15 residues long. Trimming at V came to 6 bases and at J to 9 bases, leaving 10 bases not matched to a gene. CDR1 is LNHDA and CDR2 is SQIVND in the germline V gene (reference sequence). CDR3 region: CASSSFQGAGSPLHF. The CDR3 nucleotides read TGTGCCAGTAGCTCCTTTCAGGGGGCAGGTTCACCCCTCCACTTT.

V and J are TRBV29-1 and TRBJ2-5; 7 bases map to TRBD1. The junction had 18 bases not matched to a gene; V was cut back by 7 bases and J by 1 base. Germline CDR1 SQVTM, CDR2 ANQGSEA. CDR3 size: 17 residues. The CDR3 nucleotides read TGCAGCGCTCTGATGTACGCCAGACAGGGAATCCAAGAGACCCAGTACTTC. As protein: CSALMYARQGIQETQYF.

The chain is built from TRBV29-1 and TRBJ2-5, with 7 bases that match TRBD1. V lost 3 bases to trimming and J lost 7 bases; unmatched junction nucleotides: 5. The germline CDR1 and CDR2 sequences are SQVTM and ANQGSEA. CDR3 length equals 12 residues. CDR3 sequence (DNA): TGCAGCGTTGATAGGGGGCCCGGGACCCAGTACTTC. This codes for CSVDRGPGTQYF.

This rearrangement joins TRBV6-5 to TRBJ2-7; 8 bases match TRBD1. This CDR3 contains 15 residues. J gave up 2 bases and V 2 bases, and 5 bases lay outside the gene matches. Germline values: CDR1 MNHEY, CDR2 SVGAGI. The CDR3 DNA is TGTGCCAGCAGTTACCGCCTGGACAGGGCCTACGAGCAGTACTTC. This gives the protein CASSYRLDRAYEQYF.

This chain joins TRBV6-2 or TRBV6-3 and TRBJ2-1; TRBD1 matches at 10 bases. Per the germline V gene, CDR1 is MNHEY and CDR2 is SVGEGT. The CDR3 runs to 13 residues. V lost 6 bases, J lost 9 bases, and 5 bases stayed unmatched. CDR3 residues: CASSRDRGREQFF. CDR3 coding DNA: TGTGCCAGCAGCCGGGACAGGGGCCGTGAGCAGTTCTTC.

The rearrangement uses TRBV2 and TRBJ2-5; 12 positions match TRBD2. J gave up 5 bases and V 6 bases, and 7 bases lay outside the gene matches. Germline lookup yields CDR1 SNHLY and CDR2 FYNNEI. The CDR3 length is 15 residues. CDR3 sequence reads: CASRYGTSGWETQYF. CDR3 sequence (DNA): TGTGCCAGCAGATACGGGACTAGCGGGTGGGAGACCCAGTACTTC.

In its sample, this clone was seen once. The chain uses TRBV19 and TRBJ1-3; the match to TRBD1 covers 7 bases. The V segment lost 3 bases and the J segment 0 bases; nucleotides outside the gene matches: 5. The CDR3 runs 16 residues. Germline V gives CDR1 LNHDA, CDR2 SQIVND (reference sequence). The CDR3 reads CASSMGRGSSGNTIYF. CDR3 coding DNA: TGTGCCAGTAGTATGGGCAGGGGGTCCTCTGGAAACACCATATATTTT.

The chain combines TRBV2 with TRBJ2-3; 7 bases align to TRBD2. The CDR3 has 13 residues. CDR1 is SNHLY and CDR2 is FYNNEI in the germline V gene. J gave up 1 base and V 6 bases, and 1 base lay outside the gene matches. Here the CDR3 reads CASSAGGTDTQYF. For the CDR3, the DNA is TGTGCCAGCAGCGCGGGGGGCACAGATACGCAGTATTTT.

The rearrangement uses TRBV11-2 and TRBJ2-3; TRBD2 agrees at 10 bases. The germline gives CDR1 SGHAT, CDR2 FQNNGV. The J segment lost 3 bases and the V segment lost 8 bases, leaving 8 bases of the junction unmatched. The CDR3 is made up of 15 amino acids. The CDR3 DNA sequence: TGTGCCAGCTCTACTAGCGGGATTAAAACAGATACGCAGTATTTT. Translation gives CASSTSGIKTDTQYF.

This chain links TRBV28 with TRBJ1-5; no clear D. The CDR3 extends over 14 amino acids. Germline V gives CDR1 MDHEN, CDR2 SYDVKM. V shed 6 bases and J shed 6 bases, with 15 bases lying between them. The CDR3 loop reads CASSPPGYGQPQHF. The DNA of the CDR3 is TGTGCCAGCAGCCCCCCGGGTTATGGTCAGCCCCAGCATTTT.

This clone has just a few counts. This chain uses TRBV5-1 with TRBJ2-2; the D gene is possibly TRBD2 (6 bases). CDR1 and CDR2 (germline): SGHRS, YFSETQ. Trimming pared 3 bases from V and 5 bases from J, leaving 14 bases between. The CDR3 is 15 residues long. CDR3 DNA: TGCGCCAGCAGCTCTGTAACGGGAGATACCGGGGAGCTGTTTTTT. Protein: CASSSVTGDTGELFF.

This CDR3 reads CASSPTDLVGYTF. CDR3 coding DNA: TGTGCCAGCAGTCCGACAGACCTGGTTGGCTACACCTTC. This sequence joins TRBV28 and TRBJ1-2; D may be TRBD1 (5 bases). Germline CDR1 MDHEN, CDR2 SYDVKM. V was trimmed by 5 bases and J by 7 bases, leaving 14 bases between them. The CDR3 runs to 13 residues.

The table lists this clone with a count of one. This chain joins TRBV3-1 (or the pseudogene TRBV3-2) and TRBJ2-1; no clear D. The CDR3 contains 15 residues. V was cut by 1 base and J by 3 bases, with 10 bases left in between. Germline V gene lookup returns CDR1 LGHDT and CDR2 YNNKEL (reference sequence). This chain's CDR3 is CASSQGLLRYNEQFF. In DNA form, the CDR3 reads TGTGCCAGCAGCCAAGGACTCCTCCGCTACAATGAGCAGTTCTTC.

The rearrangement links TRBV2 to TRBJ1-2, with D maybe TRBD1 (6 bases). Between the trimmed V and J ends, which lost 7 bases and 2 bases, there was a span of 11 bases. CDR3 length equals 13 residues. CDR1 and CDR2 from the germline V gene are SNHLY and FYNNEI. As DNA, the CDR3 is TGTGCCAGCAATGGGGACAAAAACTATGGCTACACCTTC. The encoded protein is CASNGDKNYGYTF.

CDR3 sequence (DNA): TGTGCCAGCAGCTTGGGACAGGGGTATGAAAAACTGTTTTTT. Translating it yields CASSLGQGYEKLFF. V and J are TRBV5-6 and TRBJ1-4; TRBD1 agrees at 8 bases. The CDR3 length is 14 residues. The J segment lost 6 bases and the V segment lost 0 bases, leaving 1 base of the junction unmatched. Germline CDR1 SGHDT, CDR2 YYEEEE. Supplemented by reference TRBV5-6 and TRBJ1-4, the full variable domain reads DAGVTQSPTHLIKTRGQQVTLRCSPKSGHDTVSWYQQALGQGPQFIFQYYEEEERQRGNFPDRFSGHQFPNYSSELNVNALLLGDSALYLCASSLGQGYEKLFFGSGTQLSVL.

This rearrangement joins TRBV6-5 to TRBJ2-7, with TRBD1 identical over 9 bases. The CDR3 has 14 residues. Trimming took 7 bases from V and 1 from J; bases not matched to a gene: 5. The germline V gene encodes CDR1 MNHEY and CDR2 SVGAGI. The CDR3 sequence: CASTRDRVSYEQYF. CDR3 nucleotide sequence: TGTGCCAGCACACGGGACAGGGTTTCCTACGAGCAGTACTTC.

CDR3 sequence: CASSANLGDSQPQHF. The DNA for the CDR3 is TGTGCCAGCAGTGCCAACCTAGGGGACAGTCAGCCCCAGCATTTT. The chain employs TRBV25-1 and TRBJ1-5; 7 bases fit TRBD1. The germline V gene encodes CDR1 MGHDK and CDR2 SYGVNS. With V trimmed by 4 bases and J by 6 bases, 9 bases remained unmatched. The CDR3 totals 15 residues.